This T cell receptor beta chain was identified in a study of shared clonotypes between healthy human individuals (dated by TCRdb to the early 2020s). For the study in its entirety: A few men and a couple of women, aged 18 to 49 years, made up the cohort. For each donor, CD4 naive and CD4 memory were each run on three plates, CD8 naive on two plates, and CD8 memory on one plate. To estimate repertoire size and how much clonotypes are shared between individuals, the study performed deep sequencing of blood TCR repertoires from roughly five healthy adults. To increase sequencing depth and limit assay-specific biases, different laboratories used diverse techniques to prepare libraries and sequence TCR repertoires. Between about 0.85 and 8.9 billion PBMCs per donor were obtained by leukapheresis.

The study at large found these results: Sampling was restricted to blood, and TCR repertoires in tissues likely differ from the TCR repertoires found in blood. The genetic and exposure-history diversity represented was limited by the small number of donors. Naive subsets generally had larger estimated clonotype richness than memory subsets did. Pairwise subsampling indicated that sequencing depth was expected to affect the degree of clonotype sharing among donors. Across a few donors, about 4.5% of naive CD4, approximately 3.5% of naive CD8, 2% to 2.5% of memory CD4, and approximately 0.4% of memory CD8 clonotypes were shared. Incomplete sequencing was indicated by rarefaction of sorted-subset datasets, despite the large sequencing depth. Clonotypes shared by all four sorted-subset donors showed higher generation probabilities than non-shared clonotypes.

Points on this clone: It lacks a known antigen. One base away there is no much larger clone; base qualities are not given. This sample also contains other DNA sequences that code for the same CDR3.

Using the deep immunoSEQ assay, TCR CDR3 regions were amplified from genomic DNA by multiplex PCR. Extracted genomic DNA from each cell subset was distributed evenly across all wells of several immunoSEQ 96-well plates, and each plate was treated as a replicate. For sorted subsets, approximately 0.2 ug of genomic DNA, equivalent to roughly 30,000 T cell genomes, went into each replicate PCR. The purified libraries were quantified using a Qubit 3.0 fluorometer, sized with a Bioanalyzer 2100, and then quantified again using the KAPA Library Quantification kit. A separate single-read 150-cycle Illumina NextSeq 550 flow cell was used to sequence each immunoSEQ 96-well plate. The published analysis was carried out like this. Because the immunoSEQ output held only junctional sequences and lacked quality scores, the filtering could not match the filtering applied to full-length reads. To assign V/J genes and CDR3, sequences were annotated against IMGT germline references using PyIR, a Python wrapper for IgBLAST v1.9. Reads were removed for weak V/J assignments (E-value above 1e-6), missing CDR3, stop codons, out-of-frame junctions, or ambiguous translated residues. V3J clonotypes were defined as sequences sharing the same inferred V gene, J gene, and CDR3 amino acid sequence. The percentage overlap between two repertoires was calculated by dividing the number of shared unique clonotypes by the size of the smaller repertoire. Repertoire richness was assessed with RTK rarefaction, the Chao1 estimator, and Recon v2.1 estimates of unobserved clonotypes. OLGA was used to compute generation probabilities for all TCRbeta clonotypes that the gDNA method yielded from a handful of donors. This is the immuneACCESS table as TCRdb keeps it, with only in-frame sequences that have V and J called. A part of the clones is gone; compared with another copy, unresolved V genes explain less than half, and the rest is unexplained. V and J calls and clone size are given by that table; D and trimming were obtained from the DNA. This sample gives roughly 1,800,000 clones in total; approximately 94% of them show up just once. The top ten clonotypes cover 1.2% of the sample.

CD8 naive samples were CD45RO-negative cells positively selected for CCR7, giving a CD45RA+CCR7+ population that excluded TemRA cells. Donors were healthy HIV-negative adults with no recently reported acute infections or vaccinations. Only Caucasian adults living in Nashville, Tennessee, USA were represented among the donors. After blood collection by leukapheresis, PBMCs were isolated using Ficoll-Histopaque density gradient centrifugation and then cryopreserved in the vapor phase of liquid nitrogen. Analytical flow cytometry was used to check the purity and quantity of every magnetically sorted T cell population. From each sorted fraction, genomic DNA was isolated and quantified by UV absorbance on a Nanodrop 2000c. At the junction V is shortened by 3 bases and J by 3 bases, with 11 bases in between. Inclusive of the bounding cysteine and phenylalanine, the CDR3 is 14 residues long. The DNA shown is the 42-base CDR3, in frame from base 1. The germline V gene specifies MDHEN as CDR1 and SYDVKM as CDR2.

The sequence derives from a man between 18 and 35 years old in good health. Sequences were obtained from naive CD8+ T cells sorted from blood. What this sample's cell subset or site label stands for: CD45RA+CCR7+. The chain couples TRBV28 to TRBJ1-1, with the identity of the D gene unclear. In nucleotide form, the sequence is TGTGCCAGCAGTTTCAGGCCTGGGGACACTGAAGCTTTCTTT. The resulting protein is CASSFRPGDTEAFF.